The rows below give T cell receptor beta chains drawn from one sample of a study of vaccination effects on CD4 cells after COVID-19. Here immunoSEQ multiplex PCR was the method, and the copy in TCRdb shows in-frame clones only, minus some. The data hold some 68,000 clones, with 80% observed a single time. These receptors lack a known antigen. The sequences come from CD4+ T cells from PBMCs cultured with SARS-CoV-2 spike peptides, collected before COVID-19 vaccination. The receptors were gathered from a human donor who received a COVID-19 vaccine. CDR3s include the opening cysteine and the closing phenylalanine or tryptophan. Each record gives: V gene, J gene, D gene, clone size, CDR3 protein, CDR3 DNA. A D gene is named only where the DNA matches it firmly. Where a row states a size, it is once, few, many or the class of an expanded clone; other rows omit it.

v_gene: TRBV2
j_gene: TRBJ1-1
d_gene: TRBD1
abundance: NA
CDR3aa: CASRATGGNTEAFF
CDR3nt: TGTGCCAGCAGGGCGACAGGGGGGAACACTGAAGCTTTCTTT

v_gene: TRBV18
j_gene: TRBJ2-3
d_gene: NA
abundance: NA
CDR3aa: CASSPLQRVADTQYF
CDR3nt: TGTGCCAGCTCACCTCTCCAGAGGGTGGCAGATACGCAGTATTTT

v_gene: TRBV7-3
j_gene: TRBJ2-3
d_gene: NA
abundance: NA
CDR3aa: CASSSRVTDTQYF
CDR3nt: TGTGCCAGCAGTTCCAGGGTTACAGATACGCAGTATTTT

v_gene: TRBV30
j_gene: TRBJ1-1
d_gene: NA
abundance: NA
CDR3aa: CAWGGVNTEAFF
CDR3nt: TGTGCCTGGGGGGGGGTGAACACTGAAGCTTTCTTT

v_gene: TRBV20-1
j_gene: TRBJ2-4
d_gene: NA
abundance: NA
CDR3aa: CSASDVQGDIQYF
CDR3nt: TGCAGTGCTAGTGATGTTCAGGGCGACATTCAGTACTTC

v_gene: TRBV18
j_gene: TRBJ1-1
d_gene: NA
abundance: NA
CDR3aa: CASSPGPMNTEAFF
CDR3nt: TGTGCCAGCTCGCCGGGACCGATGAACACTGAAGCTTTCTTT

v_gene: TRBV4-1
j_gene: TRBJ1-3
d_gene: NA
abundance: NA
CDR3aa: CASSQGASGNTIYF
CDR3nt: TGCGCCAGCAGCCAAGGGGCGTCGGGAAACACCATATATTTT

v_gene: TRBV24-1
j_gene: TRBJ1-1
d_gene: TRBD1
abundance: few
CDR3aa: CATSDAGGVNTEAFF
CDR3nt: TGTGCCACCAGTGATGCAGGGGGTGTGAACACTGAAGCTTTCTTT

v_gene: TRBV30
j_gene: TRBJ2-5
d_gene: TRBD1
abundance: NA
CDR3aa: CAWSVLDRTIETQYF
CDR3nt: TGTGCCTGGAGTGTACTGGACAGGACGATAGAGACCCAGTACTTC

v_gene: TRBV6-5
j_gene: TRBJ2-3
d_gene: NA
abundance: NA
CDR3aa: CASGERSGDTQYF
CDR3nt: TGTGCCAGCGGGGAGAGGTCCGGAGATACGCAGTATTTT

v_gene: TRBV18
j_gene: TRBJ2-6
d_gene: NA
abundance: NA
CDR3aa: CASSLVPQGANVLTF
CDR3nt: TGTGCCAGCTCACTAGTCCCTCAGGGGGCCAACGTCCTGACTTTC

v_gene: TRBV18
j_gene: TRBJ1-6
d_gene: TRBD1
abundance: once
CDR3aa: CASSPDPGQGYSPLHF
CDR3nt: TGTGCCAGCTCACCCGATCCGGGACAGGGGTATTCACCCCTCCACTTT

v_gene: TRBV29-1
j_gene: TRBJ1-2
d_gene: NA
abundance: NA
CDR3aa: CSDRTDNYGYTF
CDR3nt: TGCAGCGATCGGACGGATAACTATGGCTACACCTTC

v_gene: TRBV6-2/TRBV6-3
j_gene: TRBJ2-1
d_gene: TRBD2
abundance: once
CDR3aa: CASSFGGAGYNEQFF
CDR3nt: TGTGCCAGCAGCTTCGGGGGGGCGGGCTACAATGAGCAGTTCTTC

v_gene: TRBV7-2
j_gene: TRBJ2-1
d_gene: NA
abundance: NA
CDR3aa: CASSLLGLSYNEQFF
CDR3nt: TGTGCCAGCAGCTTATTGGGGCTCTCCTACAATGAGCAGTTCTTC

v_gene: TRBV5-1
j_gene: TRBJ2-2
d_gene: NA
abundance: NA
CDR3aa: CASSLGHSGELFF
CDR3nt: TGCGCCAGCAGCCTAGGACACTCCGGGGAGCTGTTTTTT

v_gene: TRBV5-1
j_gene: TRBJ1-1
d_gene: NA
abundance: NA
CDR3aa: CASRRTGTVNTEAFF
CDR3nt: TGCGCCAGCAGAAGGACCGGGACGGTGAACACTGAAGCTTTCTTT

v_gene: TRBV28
j_gene: TRBJ1-2
d_gene: NA
abundance: few
CDR3aa: CASTLGGFYGYTF
CDR3nt: TGTGCCAGCACCTTAGGGGGATTCTATGGCTACACCTTC

v_gene: TRBV6-4
j_gene: TRBJ1-1
d_gene: NA
abundance: NA
CDR3aa: CASSDSIAGPNTEAFF
CDR3nt: TGTGCCAGCAGTGACTCAATAGCGGGCCCGAACACTGAAGCTTTCTTT

v_gene: TRBV7-9
j_gene: TRBJ1-1
d_gene: NA
abundance: NA
CDR3aa: CASSSYEAFF
CDR3nt: TGTGCCAGCAGCTCTTATGAAGCTTTCTTT

v_gene: TRBV7-6
j_gene: TRBJ1-2
d_gene: NA
abundance: NA
CDR3aa: CASSLAGGPAYGYTF
CDR3nt: TGTGCCAGCAGCTTAGCGGGTGGCCCTGCCTATGGCTACACCTTC

v_gene: TRBV5-1
j_gene: TRBJ1-1
d_gene: NA
abundance: NA
CDR3aa: CASSPQGGGSNTEAFF
CDR3nt: TGCGCCAGCAGCCCCCAGGGAGGCGGGTCGAACACTGAAGCTTTCTTT

v_gene: TRBV30
j_gene: TRBJ2-5
d_gene: TRBD1
abundance: NA
CDR3aa: CAWRNSGTGRETQYF
CDR3nt: TGTGCCTGGAGGAACTCCGGGACAGGGAGGGAGACCCAGTACTTC

v_gene: TRBV19
j_gene: TRBJ2-3
d_gene: TRBD1
abundance: NA
CDR3aa: CASSRRQGSSTDTQYF
CDR3nt: TGTGCCAGTAGTCGGAGACAGGGATCCAGCACAGATACGCAGTATTTT

v_gene: TRBV6-6
j_gene: TRBJ1-1
d_gene: TRBD1
abundance: NA
CDR3aa: CASSPVGQGDTEAFF
CDR3nt: TGTGCCAGCAGCCCTGTGGGACAGGGGGACACTGAAGCTTTCTTT

v_gene: TRBV19
j_gene: TRBJ2-2
d_gene: NA
abundance: NA
CDR3aa: CASTMGVWNTGELFF
CDR3nt: TGTGCCAGTACAATGGGTGTCTGGAACACCGGGGAGCTGTTTTTT

v_gene: TRBV19
j_gene: TRBJ2-3
d_gene: NA
abundance: NA
CDR3aa: CASSGPGTRDTQYF
CDR3nt: TGTGCCAGTAGTGGACCCGGGACAAGAGATACGCAGTATTTT

v_gene: TRBV2
j_gene: TRBJ1-2
d_gene: NA
abundance: NA
CDR3aa: CASSRTLVDYGYTF
CDR3nt: TGTGCCAGCAGTAGGACTCTCGTGGACTATGGCTACACCTTC

v_gene: TRBV5-6
j_gene: TRBJ2-6
d_gene: TRBD1
abundance: once
CDR3aa: CASSLVGQTSGANVLTF
CDR3nt: TGTGCCAGCAGCTTGGTGGGACAGACTTCTGGGGCCAACGTCCTGACTTTC

v_gene: TRBV6-6
j_gene: TRBJ2-1
d_gene: NA
abundance: NA
CDR3aa: CASSPLSGNYNEQFF
CDR3nt: TGTGCCAGCAGCCCGTTGAGCGGAAATTACAATGAGCAGTTCTTC

v_gene: TRBV18
j_gene: TRBJ1-5
d_gene: TRBD1
abundance: NA
CDR3aa: CASSPTGQGRGNQPQHF
CDR3nt: TGTGCCAGCTCACCTACCGGACAGGGCCGGGGCAATCAGCCCCAGCATTTT

v_gene: TRBV11-2
j_gene: TRBJ2-3
d_gene: NA
abundance: NA
CDR3aa: CASSLDRDTQYF
CDR3nt: TGTGCCAGCAGCTTAGACAGAGATACGCAGTATTTT

v_gene: TRBV30
j_gene: TRBJ1-2
d_gene: NA
abundance: few
CDR3aa: CAWIWGADGYTF
CDR3nt: TGTGCCTGGATATGGGGGGCGGACGGCTACACCTTC

v_gene: TRBV5-4
j_gene: TRBJ1-1
d_gene: NA
abundance: NA
CDR3aa: CAAGSDPNTEAFF
CDR3nt: TGTGCCGCTGGCTCCGACCCGAACACTGAAGCTTTCTTT

v_gene: TRBV30
j_gene: TRBJ2-3
d_gene: NA
abundance: few
CDR3aa: CAWSGGPSDTQYF
CDR3nt: TGTGCCTGGAGTGGGGGGCCGTCAGATACGCAGTATTTT

v_gene: TRBV4-1
j_gene: TRBJ2-3
d_gene: NA
abundance: once
CDR3aa: CASRFEAGTTNTDTQYF
CDR3nt: TGCGCCAGCAGATTCGAAGCCGGGACCACCAACACAGATACGCAGTATTTT

v_gene: TRBV7-9
j_gene: TRBJ2-2
d_gene: NA
abundance: few
CDR3aa: CASSSYGELFF
CDR3nt: TGTGCCAGCAGTTCTTACGGGGAGCTGTTTTTT

v_gene: TRBV24-1
j_gene: TRBJ1-1
d_gene: NA
abundance: few
CDR3aa: CATFPGVRAFF
CDR3nt: TGTGCCACCTTCCCGGGGGTTCGAGCTTTCTTT

v_gene: TRBV6-6
j_gene: TRBJ2-1
d_gene: TRBD1
abundance: few
CDR3aa: CASSYEGATGGDEQFF
CDR3nt: TGTGCCAGCAGTTACGAGGGGGCGACAGGGGGCGATGAGCAGTTCTTC

v_gene: TRBV19
j_gene: TRBJ1-2
d_gene: TRBD1
abundance: NA
CDR3aa: CASSITGTGDYGYTF
CDR3nt: TGTGCCAGTAGTATAACCGGGACAGGGGACTATGGCTACACCTTC

v_gene: TRBV20-1
j_gene: TRBJ2-2
d_gene: TRBD1
abundance: few
CDR3aa: CSASGQGRNTGELFF
CDR3nt: TGCAGTGCTAGTGGACAGGGGAGGAACACCGGGGAGCTGTTTTTT

v_gene: TRBV5-1
j_gene: TRBJ1-2
d_gene: NA
abundance: NA
CDR3aa: CASSLSVGYGYTF
CDR3nt: TGCGCCAGCAGCTTGTCGGTAGGATATGGCTACACCTTC

v_gene: TRBV7-9
j_gene: TRBJ1-1
d_gene: TRBD1
abundance: NA
CDR3aa: CASSSGGVKNTEAFF
CDR3nt: TGTGCCAGCAGCTCAGGGGGCGTAAAGAACACTGAAGCTTTCTTT